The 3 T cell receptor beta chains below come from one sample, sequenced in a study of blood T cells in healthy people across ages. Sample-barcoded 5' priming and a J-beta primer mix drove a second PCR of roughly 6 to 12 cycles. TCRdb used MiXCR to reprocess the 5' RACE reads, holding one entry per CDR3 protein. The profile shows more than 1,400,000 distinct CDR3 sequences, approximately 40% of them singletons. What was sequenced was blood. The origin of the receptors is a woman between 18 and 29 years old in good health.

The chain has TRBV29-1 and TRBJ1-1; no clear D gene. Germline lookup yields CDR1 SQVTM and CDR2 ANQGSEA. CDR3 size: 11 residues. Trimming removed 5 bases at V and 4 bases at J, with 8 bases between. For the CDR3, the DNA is TGCAGCGTTCGATTGGCCACTGAAGCTTTCTTT. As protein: CSVRLATEAFF.

CDR3 sequence (DNA): TGCAGTGCTAACCGGGACAGGGGTTATGGCTACACCTTC. Its protein is CSANRDRGYGYTF. This chain connects TRBV20-1 to TRBJ1-2, with 10 bases aligning to TRBD1. Germline values: CDR1 DFQATT, CDR2 SNEGSKA (reference sequence). V lost 4 bases, J lost 5 bases, and 4 bases stayed unmatched. This CDR3 is 13 amino acids long.

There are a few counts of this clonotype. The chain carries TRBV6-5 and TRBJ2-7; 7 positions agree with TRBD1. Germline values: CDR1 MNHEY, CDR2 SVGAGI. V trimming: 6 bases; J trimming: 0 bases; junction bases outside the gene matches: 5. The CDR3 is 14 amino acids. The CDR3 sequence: CASSGTESSYEQYF. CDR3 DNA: TGTGCCAGCAGCGGGACAGAGAGCTCCTACGAGCAGTACTTC.